The 14 T cell receptor beta chains presented below share a single source sample, sequenced in a study of cytomegalovirus exposure and HLA in healthy donors. With 60 Vbeta and 13 Jbeta primers, the PCR was carried out. This table comes from immunoSEQ multiplex PCR, and its TCRdb copy is limited to in-frame clones, with some not included. The sample lists nearly 200,000 clones, 77% seen once, with over 2% in the top ten. Sequencing input: PBMCs. These receptors were taken from a woman in her twenties or thirties in good health and CMV-seropositive.

The J gene is TRBJ2-3, the V gene TRBV7-3; weak D call: TRBD2 (6 bases). Germline loops: CDR1 SGHTA, CDR2 FQGTGA. V was trimmed by 5 bases and J by 6 bases, leaving 12 bases between them. This CDR3 has 13 residues. CDR3 amino acids: CASSRGLTDTQYF. CDR3 nucleotide sequence: TGTGCCAGCAGCCGCGGACTAACGGATACGCAGTATTTT.

The chain couples TRBV27 to TRBJ1-6; D remains unclear. The CDR3 length is 15 residues. The V end lost 2 bases, the J end lost 7 bases, and 12 bases lay between the germline ends. The V gene's germline CDR1 is MNHEY and CDR2 SMNVEV (reference sequence). CDR3 sequence: CASSLGEGWNSPLHF. In DNA form, the CDR3 reads TGTGCCAGCAGTTTAGGGGAGGGATGGAATTCACCCCTCCACTTT.

The V gene is TRBV7-2, the J gene TRBJ2-7; TRBD1 matches 10 bases. V was pared by 5 bases and J by 2 bases, with 9 bases of the junction left unmatched. Germline CDR1 and CDR2: SGHTA and FQGNSA. The CDR3 totals 16 residues. CDR3 residues: CASSQIDRGRPYEQYF. CDR3 coding DNA: TGTGCCAGCAGCCAAATAGACAGGGGGCGTCCCTACGAGCAGTACTTC.

The chain links TRBV11-2 to TRBJ1-1; the D gene is possibly TRBD1 (5 bases). The V gene lost 5 bases and the J gene lost 5 bases, with 9 bases spanning the gap. CDR1 and CDR2 from the germline V gene are SGHAT and FQNNGV. This CDR3 is built from 12 residues. CDR3 DNA: TGTGCCAGCAGCACCGGGGGGACTGAAGCTTTCTTT. It codes for CASSTGGTEAFF.

CDR3 sequence: CASSLLMGPHEQFF. CDR3 sequence (DNA): TGTGCCAGCAGCTTATTGATGGGGCCCCACGAGCAGTTCTTC. This chain uses TRBV7-9 with TRBJ2-1; TRBD1 is a possible D gene (5 bases). Germline values: CDR1 SEHNR, CDR2 FQNEAQ (reference sequence). V lost 2 bases to trimming and J lost 10 bases, with 15 bases between them. The CDR3 is 14 amino acids.

The chain recombines TRBV15 with TRBJ2-7; a weak D match, TRBD1 (6 bases). The CDR3 is made up of 14 amino acids. Germline CDR1 LNHNV, CDR2 YYDKDF (reference sequence). Deletions cut 0 bases from V and 2 bases from J, with 8 bases between. The CDR3 region has the DNA TGTGCCACCAGCAGAGACAGGGGCCCCTACGAGCAGTACTTC. Its translation: CATSRDRGPYEQYF.

The V call is TRBV4-1, the J call TRBJ1-5; D perhaps matches TRBD1 (5 bases). CDR1 and CDR2 (germline): MGHRA, YSYEKL. V lost 1 base and J 2 bases, leaving 9 bases between the germline ends. This CDR3 is 15 amino acids long. CDR3 sequence (DNA): TGCGCCAGCAGCCAAGCTGACAGTCGCAATCAGCCCCAGCATTTT. Translation: CASSQADSRNQPQHF.

V usage is TRBV7-2 and J usage is TRBJ2-7; D not certain. Germline-derived CDR1 and CDR2 are SGHTA and FQGNSA. CDR3 length: 13 amino acids. Trimming shortened V by 4 bases and J by 1 base, and 8 bases separated the two germline ends. CDR3 coding DNA: TGTGCCAGCAGCTCCATTCATTCCTACGAGCAGTACTTC. Encoded protein: CASSSIHSYEQYF.

With respect to this clone: The junction departs from germline at one end; a sequencing error may be responsible. V and J are TRBV27 and TRBJ1-4, with D possibly TRBD1 on 5 matching bases. Germline CDR1 is MNHEY and CDR2 is SMNVEV (reference sequence). CDR3 length: 8 amino acids. CDR3 bases: TGTGCCACCCAGGGAACACTTTTT. As protein: CATQGTLF.

The CDR3 reads CASSVGSRGAGELFF. CDR3 coding DNA: TGTGCCAGCAGCGTAGGTAGTCGGGGAGCCGGGGAGCTGTTTTTT. The gene calls are TRBV9 and TRBJ2-2, with D possibly TRBD2 on 5 matching bases. From germline, CDR1 is SGDLS and CDR2 YYNGEE. V was pared by 0 bases and J by 6 bases, with 12 bases between. There are 15 residues in the CDR3.

The V call is TRBV7-2, the J call TRBJ2-5; 8 bases align to TRBD2. Trimming cost V 5 bases and J 6 bases; bases outside gene matches: 14. Germline V CDR1 and CDR2: SGHTA, FQGNSA. The CDR3 runs to 16 residues. CDR3 in DNA: TGTGCCAGCAGCCCTGTAGCGGGGAGTGGGGTAAAGACCCAGTACTTC. Protein sequence: CASSPVAGSGVKTQYF.

The V and J genes are TRBV9 and TRBJ1-2; weak D call: TRBD1 (5 bases). The CDR3 is 15 residues long. Germline CDR1 SGDLS, CDR2 YYNGEE. The V gene lost 0 bases and the J gene lost 3 bases, with 12 bases spanning the gap. CDR3 nucleotides: TGTGCCAGCAGCGTAGCTAGTCAGGGTTACTATGGCTACACCTTC. It encodes CASSVASQGYYGYTF. The full variable domain, rest sourced from reference TRBV9 and TRBJ1-2, is DSGVTQTPKHLITATGQRVTLRCSPRSGDLSVYWYQQSLDQGLQFLIQYYNGEERAKGNILERFSAQQFPDLHSELNLSSLELGDSALYFCASSVASQGYYGYTFGSGTRLTVV.

This clone has a single count. This rearrangement joins TRBV7-2 to TRBJ1-1; D is possibly TRBD1 (6 bases). The CDR3 totals 13 residues. V was trimmed by 4 bases and J by 5 bases, leaving 11 bases between them. CDR1 SGHTA and CDR2 FQGNSA come from the germline V gene. The CDR3 DNA sequence: TGTGCCAGCAGCTCGGGACACACTACTGAAGCTTTCTTT. Encoded protein: CASSSGHTTEAFF.

The table lists this clone with a count of one. The sample carries other DNA sequences with the same CDR3. The chain has TRBV6-5 and TRBJ1-6; D might be TRBD1 (6 bases). Trimming shortened V by 2 bases and J by 7 bases, and 12 bases separated the two germline ends. This CDR3 region has 15 residues. CDR1 and CDR2 from the germline V gene are MNHEY and SVGAGI. For the CDR3, the DNA is TGTGCCAGCAGTTACCAGGGGAACCCAAATTCACCCCTCCACTTT. Translation gives CASSYQGNPNSPLHF.